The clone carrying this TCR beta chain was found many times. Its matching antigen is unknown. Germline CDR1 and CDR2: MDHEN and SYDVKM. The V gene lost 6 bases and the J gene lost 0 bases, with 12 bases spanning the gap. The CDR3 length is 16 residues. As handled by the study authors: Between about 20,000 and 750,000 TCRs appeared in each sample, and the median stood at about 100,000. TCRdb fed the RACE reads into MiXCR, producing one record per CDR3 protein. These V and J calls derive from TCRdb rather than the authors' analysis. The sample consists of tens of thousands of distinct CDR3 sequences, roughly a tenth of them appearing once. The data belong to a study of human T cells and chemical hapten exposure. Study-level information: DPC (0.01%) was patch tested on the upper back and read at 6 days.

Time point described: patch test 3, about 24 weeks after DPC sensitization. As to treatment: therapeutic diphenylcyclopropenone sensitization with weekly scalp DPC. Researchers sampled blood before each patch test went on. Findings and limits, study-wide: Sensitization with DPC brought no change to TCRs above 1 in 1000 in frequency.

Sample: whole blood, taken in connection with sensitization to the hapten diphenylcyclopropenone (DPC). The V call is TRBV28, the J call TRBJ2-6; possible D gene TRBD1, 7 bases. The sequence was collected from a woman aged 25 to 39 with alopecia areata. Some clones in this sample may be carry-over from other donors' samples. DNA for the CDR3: TGTGCCAGCAGCAGGGGGGTCGGCTCTGGGGCCAACGTCCTGACTTTC. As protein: CASSRGVGSGANVLTF.